These T cell receptor beta chains were read from a single sample in a study of CD8+CD57+ T cells in acquired aplastic anemia. TCRdb used MiXCR to reprocess the reads, holding one entry per CDR3 protein. The sample holds 150,000 to 200,000 distinct CDR3 sequences, under 70% seen once. The sequenced sample was sorted CD4+, CD8+, or CD8+CD57+ T cells (not recorded which) from PBMCs. These receptors were taken from a human donor with severe aplastic anemia or a healthy control (not recorded which). Each CDR3 is given without its conserved first and last residue.

j_call v_call cdr3_length cdr3_aa
TRBJ1-2 TRBV11-2 13 ASSLGEGVDYGYT
TRBJ2-7 TRBV15 12 ATSARLVGGEQY
TRBJ1-1 TRBV6-5 12 ASRRGAQVTEAF
TRBJ2-7 TRBV20-1 12 SARLEGYTYEQY
TRBJ2-3 TRBV5-5 13 ASSFSGGDTDTQY
TRBJ2-7 TRBV7-8 9 ASSYRGEQY
TRBJ2-5 TRBV2 12 ASSDGLVVETQY
TRBJ1-2 TRBV20-1 9 SASSPGGYT
TRBJ1-1 TRBV7-3 13 ASSLTGNENTEAF
TRBJ2-1 TRBV7-9 15 ASSLRTSGRANNEQF
TRBJ1-2 TRBV6-4 12 ASSEAGGGYGYT
TRBJ1-5 TRBV27 13 ASSSPGQGDQPQH
TRBJ1-3 TRBV20-1 12 SAGDLISGNTIY
TRBJ2-7 TRBV7-8 10 ASSLVGDEQY
TRBJ2-3 TRBV7-3 13 ASSSRLAGTGTQY
TRBJ2-3 TRBV9 19 ASSVGGGQPSLASPTDTQY
TRBJ2-3 TRBV2 10 ASFLATDTQY
TRBJ2-7 TRBV5-4 13 ASSLWTSGYYEQY
TRBJ2-7 TRBV5-6 13 ASSPLAGGTYEQY
TRBJ2-7 TRBV7-2 10 ASSLVSYEQY
TRBJ2-1 TRBV20-1 14 SAGGLAGADYNEQF
TRBJ2-7 TRBV19 13 ASSYRRETKYEQY
TRBJ2-7 TRBV2 11 ASSWLAPYEQY
TRBJ2-7 TRBV25-1 13 ASSPSGQGAPEQY
TRBJ2-5 TRBV7-2 10 ASSLAFETQY
TRBJ2-3 TRBV7-8 14 ASSSRGLGSTDTQY
TRBJ2-7 TRBV2 13 ASSGLGRSSYEQY
TRBJ2-2 TRBV20-1 13 SARDVTSNTGELF
TRBJ2-2 TRBV25-1 13 ASSEWQTNTGELF
TRBJ1-2 TRBV7-2 13 ASRSQSDKPLDYT
TRBJ1-4 TRBV7-2 14 ASSSYTGQGYEKLF
TRBJ2-7 TRBV5-8 14 ASSHTSGLAEVEQY